These 9 T cell receptor beta chains were sequenced from one sample in a study of lymphopenia after photon versus proton radiotherapy. Sequenced by immunoSEQ multiplex PCR; TCRdb stores in-frame clones only, minus some. The sample holds approximately 170,000 clones, about nine tenths seen once. The specimen was peripheral blood, collected from a patient treated with photon-based radiotherapy. The receptors were sampled from a man in his fifties or sixties with gastric cancer.

The J gene is TRBJ2-1, the V gene TRBV5-1; 8 bases line up with TRBD1. The germline CDR1 and CDR2 sequences are SGHRS and YFSETQ. The CDR3 contains 18 residues. V lost 4 bases, J lost 5 bases, and 17 bases stayed unmatched. This CDR3 is CASSPGDRSPRLHNEQFF. The CDR3 DNA sequence: TGCGCCAGCAGCCCCGGGGACAGGTCTCCGCGTCTCCACAATGAGCAGTTCTTC.

The genes are TRBV15 and TRBJ2-5, with TRBD2 matching 7 bases. This CDR3 region has 14 residues. Per germline, CDR1 LNHNV and CDR2 YYDKDF (reference sequence). The V segment lost 5 bases and the J segment 7 bases; nucleotides outside the gene matches: 10. CDR3 DNA: TGTGCCACCAGCTCGGGGGGAGGTTCCGGGACCCAGTACTTC. This encodes CATSSGGGSGTQYF.

The chain employs TRBV25-1 and TRBJ1-2; possibly TRBD1 for D (6 bases). This CDR3 comprises 12 residues. The germline V and J ends were trimmed by 3 bases and 6 bases, with 8 bases remaining between them. CDR1 and CDR2 (germline): MGHDK, SYGVNS. This chain's CDR3 is CASSDRGNGYTF. In DNA, the CDR3 is TGTGCCAGCAGTGACAGGGGAAATGGCTACACCTTC.

The chain couples TRBV20-1 to TRBJ2-1; unclear D gene. Trimming took 3 bases from V and 7 from J, leaving 7 bases between them. CDR1 and CDR2 from the germline V gene are DFQATT and SNEGSKA (reference sequence). The CDR3 loop spans 11 amino acids. The CDR3 region is CSARRLNEQFF. The DNA of the CDR3 is TGCAGTGCTAGGAGGCTTAATGAGCAGTTCTTC.

The CDR3 DNA sequence: TGTGCCAGCTCGAGTCTCGGAAACACCATATATTTT. The encoded protein is CASSSLGNTIYF. The chain is built from TRBV18 and TRBJ1-3; the D is unclear. The CDR3 is 12 residues long. Trimming shortened V by 6 bases and J by 4 bases, and 7 bases separated the two germline ends. The germline V gene has CDR1 KGHSH and CDR2 LQKENI.

The chain is built from TRBV5-4 and TRBJ1-3, with D tentatively TRBD1 (6 bases). Germline V CDR1 and CDR2: SGHNT, YYREEE (reference sequence). V was pared by 7 bases and J by 7 bases, with 27 bases between. This CDR3 has 17 residues. The CDR3 nucleotides are TGTGCCAGCTCGCGAAGGGGGGGAAGTGAACGTAGGAACACCATATATTTT. It specifies CASSRRGGSERRNTIYF.

The chain employs TRBV18 and TRBJ2-5, with D possibly being TRBD1 (5 bases). The CDR3 has 15 residues. CDR1 and CDR2 from the germline V gene are KGHSH and LQKENI. V shed 3 bases and J shed 2 bases, with 13 bases lying between them. The CDR3 here is CASSPSHGAQETQYF. CDR3 nucleotide sequence: TGTGCCAGCTCACCCAGCCATGGGGCTCAAGAGACCCAGTACTTC.

The genes are TRBV15 and TRBJ1-1; possibly TRBD1 for D (5 bases). This CDR3 is 13 amino acids long. Between the trimmed V and J ends, which lost 3 bases and 10 bases, there was a span of 15 bases. CDR1 and CDR2 from the germline V gene are LNHNV and YYDKDF (reference sequence). CDR3 protein: CATSSIRDGRAFF. The DNA of the CDR3 is TGTGCCACCAGCAGTATCCGGGACGGGCGAGCTTTCTTT.

This chain joins TRBV7-9 and TRBJ2-7; possible D gene TRBD1, 6 bases. This CDR3 comprises 13 residues. The germline V gene encodes CDR1 SEHNR and CDR2 FQNEAQ (reference sequence). The V gene lost 5 bases and the J gene lost 3 bases, with 11 bases spanning the gap. CDR3 DNA: TGTGCCAGCAGCGAAGGGACAAGCTACGAGCAGTACTTC. It translates to CASSEGTSYEQYF.